This T cell receptor beta chain is drawn from a study of shared clonotypes between healthy human individuals. The V and J ends lost 4 bases and 5 bases, in that order; junction bases with no gene match: 5. This CDR3 spans 14 amino acids. Germline CDR1 and CDR2: SGHRS and YFSETQ. TCRdb's copy holds only in-frame clones and misses some; the assay was immunoSEQ multiplex PCR. This table has around 980,000 clones, approximately 80% appearing once. A word on this clone: What it binds is not known.

Regarding the study as a whole: Rarefaction showed sorted-subset sequencing was incomplete despite large depth. Shared clonotypes across all four donors exceeded non-shared ones in generation probability. Researchers sampled only blood; tissue repertoires likely differ. Naive subsets usually exceeded memory subsets in estimated richness.

Sequenced: memory CD4+ T cells from PBMCs. Stated subset: CD45RA-negative fraction. This chain joins TRBV5-1 and TRBJ2-7; 11 nucleotides align to TRBD1. The origin of this receptor is a man between 18 and 29 years old in good health. Some clones in this sample may be carry-over from other donors' samples. This chain's CDR3 is CASSRGQGAHEQYF. CDR3 nucleotides: TGCGCCAGCAGCCGCGGACAGGGGGCTCACGAGCAGTACTTC.